The 24 T cell receptor beta chains below were found in one sample sequenced in a study of blood T cells in healthy people across ages. Next came a second PCR, run for about 7 to 12 cycles, which used a sample-barcoded 5' primer along with a J-beta primer mix. MiXCR, run by TCRdb on the 5' RACE reads, gives a single entry per CDR3 protein. The data show 910,000 or so distinct CDR3 sequences, 51% seen once. Material: blood. These receptors were collected from a woman aged 55-69 years in good health.

In this sample, this clonotype turned up a few times. The chain uses TRBV15 and TRBJ2-3; no definite D call. The CDR3 has 16 residues. V shed 0 bases and J shed 3 bases, with 13 bases lying between them. CDR1 LNHNV and CDR2 YYDKDF come from the germline V gene (reference sequence). DNA of the CDR3: TGTGCCACCAGCAGAGATCTTGGACGGGTTACAGATACGCAGTATTTT. It yields the protein CATSRDLGRVTDTQYF.

This clonotype was detected once. This sequence joins TRBV27 and TRBJ2-7; 14 nucleotides agree with TRBD2. The junction had 8 bases not matched to a gene; V was cut back by 5 bases and J by 5 bases. The CDR3 length is 16 residues. Germline assignment: CDR1 MNHEY and CDR2 SMNVEV (reference sequence). The CDR3 here is CASSLQGTSGSHEQYF. CDR3 DNA: TGTGCCAGCAGTCTCCAGGGGACTAGCGGGAGCCACGAGCAGTACTTC.

This sequence joins TRBV7-2 and TRBJ2-1; D remains ambiguous. V was shortened by 8 bases and J by 2 bases, with 19 bases between the two germline ends. Germline V CDR1 and CDR2: SGHTA, FQGNSA. The CDR3 runs 16 residues. CDR3 sequence: CASRSRRQATYNEQFF. The CDR3 coding sequence is TGTGCCAGCCGCTCCAGGCGGCAGGCTACCTACAATGAGCAGTTCTTC.

This clonotype occurred many times. The chain recombines TRBV12-3 or TRBV12-4 with TRBJ2-3; no definite D call. The CDR3 contains 12 residues. Trimming cost V 2 bases and J 4 bases, with 4 bases left between them. The CDR3 DNA sequence: TGTGCCAGCAGTTTAACCGCAGATACGCAGTATTTT. Its translation is CASSLTADTQYF.

The V call is TRBV4-3, the J call TRBJ2-1, with no clear D. The CDR3 sequence is 13 residues long. The V end was cut by 0 bases, the J end by 6 bases, with 6 bases between. Germline loops: CDR1 LGHNA, CDR2 YSLEER. The CDR3 region is CASSQETRNEQFF. CDR3 bases: TGCGCCAGCAGCCAAGAAACCCGCAATGAGCAGTTCTTC.

In its sample, this clonotype was seen a few times. This rearrangement joins TRBV20-1 to TRBJ2-5; D may be TRBD1 or TRBD2 (6 bases each). With the DNA end fitting TRBJ2-7 better, the J assignment may be wrong. Per germline, CDR1 DFQATT and CDR2 SNEGSKA (reference sequence). The CDR3 spans 15 residues. CDR3 nucleotide sequence: TGCAGTGCTAGGGCGGGGACACAGAGCCCCTACGAGCAGTACTTC. Translation gives CSARAGTQSPYEQYF.

The V and J genes are TRBV24-1 and TRBJ2-5; the D is unclear. CDR3 length equals 16 residues. CDR1 and CDR2 from the germline V gene are KGHDR and SFDVKD. V gave up 4 bases and J gave up 2 bases, with 16 bases separating them. The CDR3 protein is CATSEGSALGQETQYF. The CDR3 DNA is TGTGCCACCAGTGAGGGCTCCGCTCTCGGGCAAGAGACCCAGTACTTC.

This chain links TRBV20-1 with TRBJ2-3, with a tentative D call TRBD2 (5 bases). V lost 1 base to trimming and J lost 7 bases, with 12 bases between them. The germline V gene encodes CDR1 DFQATT and CDR2 SNEGSKA (reference sequence). This CDR3 contains 13 residues. The CDR3 protein is CSARGGVRNTQYF. For the CDR3, the DNA is TGCAGTGCTAGAGGGGGAGTCAGGAATACGCAGTATTTT.

This chain uses TRBV28 with TRBJ1-6; 8 bases map to TRBD1. Germline CDR1 is MDHEN and CDR2 is SYDVKM. The CDR3 is made up of 15 amino acids. The junction had 11 bases not matched to a gene; V was cut back by 6 bases and J by 10 bases. CDR3 residues: CASSLLDRDGSPLHF. Written as DNA, the CDR3 is TGTGCCAGCAGCCTCCTGGACAGGGATGGGTCACCCCTCCACTTT.

On this clonotype itself: The junction does not match germline at one end; this may be a read error. J is TRBJ2-1 and V is TRBV20-1; D may be TRBD2 (6 bases). This CDR3 has 15 residues. The germline V gene encodes CDR1 DFQATT and CDR2 SNEGSKA (reference sequence). This chain's CDR3 is CGALGLAERYTEQFF. The CDR3 nucleotides read TGCGGTGCTCTGGGATTAGCGGAGCGATACACTGAGCAGTTCTTC.

V and J are TRBV6-2 or TRBV6-3 and TRBJ2-7; the match to TRBD2 covers 12 bases. The germline gives CDR1 MNHEY, CDR2 SVGEGT. The CDR3 runs to 16 residues. V lost 2 bases to trimming and J lost 2 bases; unmatched junction nucleotides: 4. CDR3 sequence (DNA): TGTGCCAGCAGTTACGGGACTAGCGGGCATCCCTACGAGCAGTACTTC. It codes for CASSYGTSGHPYEQYF.

CDR3 loop: CSARDRSGSSYNEQFF. DNA for the CDR3: TGCAGTGCTAGAGATCGATCGGGGAGCTCCTACAATGAGCAGTTCTTC. V is TRBV20-1 and J is TRBJ2-1; possible D gene TRBD2, 5 bases. The CDR3 has 16 residues. Per germline, CDR1 DFQATT and CDR2 SNEGSKA (reference sequence). V was clipped by 0 bases and J by 0 bases, with 12 bases between them.

This sequence joins TRBV20-1 and TRBJ1-2, with D possibly matching TRBD1 (5 bases). In germline, CDR1 is DFQATT, CDR2 SNEGSKA (reference sequence). CDR3 size: 13 residues. V lost 4 bases, J lost 4 bases, and 13 bases lay in between. CDR3: CSATGESGYGYTF. The CDR3 DNA reads TGCAGTGCTACGGGGGAATCCGGCTATGGCTACACCTTC.

The rearrangement links TRBV28 to TRBJ1-2; 7 nucleotides agree with TRBD1. CDR3 size: 14 residues. Germline V gives CDR1 MDHEN, CDR2 SYDVKM. V was clipped by 3 bases and J by 3 bases; unmatched bases: 4. The CDR3 spells CASSFPDRDYGYTF. The CDR3 coding sequence is TGTGCCAGCAGTTTCCCAGACAGGGACTATGGCTACACCTTC.

The chain has TRBV5-5 and TRBJ2-2, with 9 bases lining up with TRBD1. The CDR3 is 18 amino acids. Trimming removed 1 base from V and 3 bases from J; junction bases left unmatched: 10. Looked up from germline, CDR1 is SGHKS and CDR2 is YYEKEE (reference sequence). CDR3 coding DNA: TGTGCCAGCAGCTTGAGCTACCCGGGACAGGGATACACCGGGGAGCTGTTTTTT. As protein: CASSLSYPGQGYTGELFF.

This clonotype was counted only a few times. This chain uses TRBV20-1 with TRBJ2-7, with D tentatively TRBD1 (7 bases). This CDR3 spans 15 amino acids. The V end was cut by 3 bases, the J end by 6 bases, with 21 bases between. Per germline, CDR1 DFQATT and CDR2 SNEGSKA (reference sequence). The CDR3 spells CSARPPGGSGAEQYF. The CDR3 DNA reads TGCAGTGCTAGGCCTCCAGGGGGGTCCGGGGCCGAGCAGTACTTC.

The chain employs TRBV28 and TRBJ2-6; D not resolved. The V end was cut by 1 base, the J end by 0 bases, with 7 bases between. This CDR3 is 16 amino acids long. Germline V gene data show CDR1 as MDHEN and CDR2 as SYDVKM. The DNA for the CDR3 is TGTGCCAGCAGTTTATATAGGTTCTCTGGGGCCAACGTCCTGACTTTC. Residues: CASSLYRFSGANVLTF. The entire variable domain, with the rest obtained from reference TRBV28 and TRBJ2-6, is as follows: DVKVTQSSRYLVKRTGEKVFLECVQDMDHENMFWYRQDPGLGLRLIYFSYDVKMKEKGDIPEGYSVSREKKERFSLILESASTNQTSMYLCASSLYRFSGANVLTFGAGSRLTVL.

This clonotype was detected a few times. The chain couples TRBV29-1 to TRBJ2-4; perhaps D is TRBD1 or TRBD2 (6 bases each). Germline CDR1 reads SQVTM; CDR2 reads ANQGSEA. This CDR3 contains 16 residues. Trimming left V 5 bases short and J 0 bases short, with 17 bases between. CDR3 loop: CSVRGVAELAKNIQYF. CDR3 coding DNA: TGCAGCGTTAGGGGGGTAGCTGAACTAGCCAAAAACATTCAGTACTTC.

A remark on this clonotype: One junction end disagrees with the germline gene, perhaps due to a read error. The genes are TRBV6-1 and TRBJ2-7; possibly TRBD2 for D (6 bases). The CDR3 covers 18 residues. The germline V gene encodes CDR1 MNHNS and CDR2 SASEGT. The CDR3 DNA is TGTGCCGGCAGAGCACAGACCGGGGACGCCGCTTTCCGGGGGTCCCAGTACTTC. This codes for CAGRAQTGDAAFRGSQYF.

This clonotype came up a few times. This chain links TRBV12-3 or TRBV12-4 with TRBJ1-2, with 10 bases that match TRBD1. This CDR3 region has 14 residues. With 5 bases clipped from V and 7 bases from J, the junction kept 7 bases outside the gene matches. The chain's CDR3 is CASSHSGTGVGYTF. CDR3 coding DNA: TGTGCCAGCAGTCACTCCGGGACAGGGGTTGGCTACACCTTC.

This chain uses TRBV3-1 with TRBJ2-2, with 9 bases fitting TRBD2. The CDR3 sequence is 17 residues long. V shed 5 bases and J 8 bases; nucleotides not matched to a gene: 15. Germline V gene lookup returns CDR1 LGHDT and CDR2 YNNKEL (reference sequence). This CDR3 reads CASSKIAGVSSGGELFF. The CDR3 coding sequence is TGTGCCAGCAGCAAAATAGCGGGAGTTTCCTCGGGGGGGGAGCTGTTTTTT.

The chain has TRBV10-3 and TRBJ2-5; 9 bases map to TRBD2. The ends lost 6 bases at V and 11 bases at J; junction bases unmatched: 13. Germline CDR1 ENHRY, CDR2 SYGVKD. CDR3 length: 14 amino acids. CDR3 amino acids: CAIRDSGRVGEQYF. CDR3 nucleotide sequence: TGTGCCATCAGGGATAGCGGGAGAGTGGGTGAGCAGTACTTC.

This clonotype has only one observation. This chain links TRBV7-8 with TRBJ2-3; 11 positions agree with TRBD2. Unmatched junction bases numbered 6, after V lost 3 bases and J lost 4 bases. The CDR3 extends over 16 amino acids. Germline-derived CDR1 and CDR2 are SGHVS and FQNEAQ. The CDR3 spells CASSFFTSGGADTQYF. CDR3 DNA sequence: TGTGCCAGCAGCTTCTTCACTAGCGGGGGTGCAGATACGCAGTATTTT.

The genes are TRBV6-1 and TRBJ2-7; D remains unclear. Germline V gene data show CDR1 as MNHNS and CDR2 as SASEGT. Trimming shortened V by 0 bases and J by 0 bases, and 9 bases separated the two germline ends. CDR3 length equals 15 residues. CDR3 region: CASSEARQASYEQYF. DNA of the CDR3: TGTGCCAGCAGTGAAGCGAGGCAGGCCTCCTACGAGCAGTACTTC.